This TCR beta chain was observed in a study of blood T cell repertoires in COVID-19. The count of this clone is one. This CDR3 comprises 18 residues. TCRdb keeps only in-frame clones here, not all; method: immunoSEQ multiplex PCR. The profile shows over 200,000 clones, approximately 86% of them singletons. The genes are TRBV1 and TRBJ2-5; the D call of TRBD2 is as the table states it, not checked on the DNA. TRBV1 counts as a pseudogene. The sequence was collected from a man aged 18 to 29 with acute COVID-19. Sequencing was carried out using PBMCs or T cells enriched from blood (not recorded which). CDR3 coding DNA: TGCACCAGCAGCCAAGGGACTAGCGGGTCCCTAACCAAAGAGACCCAGTACTTC. It is translated as CTSSQGTSGSLTKETQYF.